Shown below are 5 T cell receptor beta chains from a single sample sequenced in a study of OX40 agonist ivuxolimab in advanced cancers. The table came from immunoSEQ multiplex PCR; TCRdb's copy has only in-frame clones and leaves some out. The sample yields under 85,000 clones, roughly nine tenths seen once. The sample consisted of CD4+ or CD8+ T cells sorted from blood, taken in a trial of the OX40 agonist ivuxolimab. The receptors were sampled from an adult with an advanced solid tumor such as melanoma, head and neck, liver or kidney cancer.

The V gene is TRBV27, the J gene TRBJ2-1; 14 nucleotides match TRBD2. The length of the CDR3 is 15 residues. The V and J ends lost 6 bases and 5 bases, in that order; junction bases with no gene match: 3. The germline V gene has CDR1 MNHEY and CDR2 SMNVEV (reference sequence). CDR3 residues: CASRPGLAGDNEQFF. CDR3 coding DNA: TGTGCCAGCAGACCGGGACTAGCGGGAGACAATGAGCAGTTCTTC.

This chain uses TRBV7-3 with TRBJ1-2; no firm D call. V was cut by 1 base and J by 8 bases, with 11 bases left in between. This CDR3 region has 13 residues. From germline, CDR1 is SGHTA and CDR2 FQGTGA. The CDR3 sequence is CASSLSPFGGYTF. CDR3 DNA: TGTGCCAGCAGCTTAAGCCCGTTCGGAGGCTACACCTTC.

V is TRBV30 and J is TRBJ2-5; 8 bases agree with TRBD2. Trimming cost V 5 bases and J 4 bases; bases outside gene matches: 12. This CDR3 is 15 amino acids long. CDR1 and CDR2 from the germline V gene are GTSNPN and SVGIG (reference sequence). CDR3 residues: CAWGTRGGLGETQYF. The CDR3 nucleotides read TGTGCCTGGGGAACACGGGGGGGTCTGGGAGAGACCCAGTACTTC.

This clone showed up just once. V is TRBV19 and J is TRBJ2-6; TRBD1 is a possible D gene (5 bases). CDR3 size: 15 residues. Germline V lookup: CDR1 LNHDA, CDR2 SQIVND (reference sequence). Trimming took off 4 bases at V and 0 bases at J, with 7 bases between the two ends. The CDR3: CASSSDSSGANVLTF. The CDR3 DNA sequence: TGTGCCAGTAGTAGTGACAGCTCTGGGGCCAACGTCCTGACTTTC.

The CDR3 sequence is CALWDTGELFF. CDR3 coding DNA: TGTGCCCTCTGGGACACCGGGGAGCTGTTTTTT. The chain links TRBV7-9 to TRBJ2-2; no clear D gene. The germline CDR1 and CDR2 sequences are SEHNR and FQNEAQ (reference sequence). V shed 11 bases and J shed 3 bases, with 7 bases lying between them. CDR3 length equals 11 residues.